Following are 12 T cell receptor beta chains from one sample sequenced in a study of blood T cell repertoires in COVID-19. Sequencing used immunoSEQ multiplex PCR; TCRdb keeps in-frame clones, though not all of them. In the table there are about 120,000 clones, roughly 85% of which are singletons. What was sequenced was peripheral blood. All receptors derive from a man aged 30 to 39 with acute or convalescent COVID-19.

This rearrangement joins TRBV2 to TRBJ2-1; 9 nucleotides agree with TRBD2. V gave up 4 bases and J gave up 9 bases; unmatched junction bases: 16. CDR3 length equals 17 residues. The germline CDR1 and CDR2 sequences are SNHLY and FYNNEI. In DNA form, the CDR3 reads TGTGCCAGCAGTGGTGCTAGCGGGGCCATACAGATGAGTGAGCAGTTCTTC. Its protein product is CASSGASGAIQMSEQFF.

The CDR3 nucleotides are TGTGCAAGTCGCTTCAGGGGTCGGTACACTGAAGCTTTCTTT. Residues: CASRFRGRYTEAFF. The chain uses TRBV12-2 and TRBJ1-1; TRBD1 is the table's D call and was not checked against the DNA. TRBV12-2 is shown as a pseudogene. This CDR3 contains 14 residues.

The gene calls are TRBV7-2 and TRBJ1-1; D gene unclear. Per germline, CDR1 SGHTA and CDR2 FQGNSA. This CDR3 has 12 amino acids. V was cut by 0 bases and J by 6 bases, with 5 bases left in between. The CDR3 region has the DNA TGTGCCAGCAGCTTAGCGCGTTCTGAAGCTTTCTTT. As protein: CASSLARSEAFF.

The chain couples TRBV7-2 to TRBJ2-6, with D maybe TRBD2 (6 bases). The CDR3 sequence is 14 residues long. CDR1 is SGHTA, CDR2 FQGNSA, per germline. V was cut by 5 bases and J by 3 bases, with 8 bases left in between. The CDR3 DNA follows: TGTGCCAGCAGCCCCGGGAGTGGGGCCAACGTCCTGACTTTC. Translation: CASSPGSGANVLTF.

The chain couples TRBV4-1 to TRBJ2-7; 7 bases are a match to TRBD1. Unmatched junction bases numbered 8, after V lost 0 bases and J lost 3 bases. The CDR3 covers 16 residues. The germline V gene has CDR1 MGHRA and CDR2 YSYEKL. In DNA, the CDR3 is TGCGCCAGCAGCCAAGATATCAGGGGGACGGGCTACGAGCAGTACGTC. Its protein is CASSQDIRGTGYEQYV.

The rearrangement joins TRBV11-2 to TRBJ1-1; the D is unclear. The length of the CDR3 is 18 residues. The V gene's germline CDR1 is SGHAT and CDR2 FQNNGV. V gave up 0 bases and J gave up 1 base, with 18 bases separating them. CDR3 amino acids: CASSLDGKWRAENTEAFF. CDR3 bases: TGTGCCAGCAGCTTAGACGGGAAGTGGAGGGCGGAGAACACTGAAGCTTTCTTT.

The chain uses TRBV10-3 and TRBJ2-3, with 15 bases matching TRBD2. Germline V lookup: CDR1 ENHRY, CDR2 SYGVKD. The CDR3 is 18 amino acids. J gave up 5 bases and V 0 bases, and 6 bases lay outside the gene matches. CDR3 sequence reads: CAISESLGLAGGGDTQYF. CDR3 DNA: TGTGCCATCAGTGAGTCTTTGGGACTAGCGGGAGGCGGAGATACGCAGTATTTT.

The rearrangement joins TRBV5-1 to TRBJ1-1; D perhaps matches TRBD1 (6 bases). V was trimmed by 2 bases and J by 3 bases, leaving 8 bases between them. Germline-derived CDR1 and CDR2 are SGHRS and YFSETQ. The CDR3 extends over 13 amino acids. CDR3 region: CASSFNRDTEAFF. CDR3 nucleotides: TGCGCCAGCAGCTTCAACAGGGACACTGAAGCTTTCTTT. The entire variable domain, with the rest obtained from reference TRBV5-1 and TRBJ1-1, is as follows: KAGVTQTPRYLIKTRGQQVTLSCSPISGHRSVSWYQQTPGQGLQFLFEYFSETQRNKGNFPGRFSGRQFSNSRSEMNVSTLELGDSALYLCASSFNRDTEAFFGQGTRLTVV.

This chain joins TRBV19 and TRBJ1-2; 11 bases are shared with TRBD1. Germline loops: CDR1 LNHDA, CDR2 SQIVND (reference sequence). After removal of 6 bases from V and 2 bases from J, the junction contained 8 bases not matched to a gene. The CDR3 totals 16 residues. CDR3 nucleotide sequence: TGTGCCAGTAGCCCACGGACAGGGGGCTTAAACTATGGCTACACCTTC. Translating gives CASSPRTGGLNYGYTF.

In this sample, this clone turned up a few times. The V gene is TRBV5-1, the J gene TRBJ2-7; 9 nucleotides agree with TRBD2. The CDR3 extends over 22 amino acids. V dropped 1 base and J dropped 7; count of bases not matched to a gene: 30. Germline-derived CDR1 and CDR2 are SGHRS and YFSETQ. CDR3 in DNA: TGCGCCAGCAGCTTGTTGGGGCGGGAGGGCCTAGAGGGAGGTTGGGGGACTAGGGAGCAGTACGTC. Amino acid sequence: CASSLLGREGLEGGWGTREQYV.

This rearrangement joins TRBV11-1 to TRBJ2-7; TRBD2 matches 9 bases. Germline loops: CDR1 SGHAT, CDR2 FQDESV (reference sequence). After removal of 5 bases from V and 2 bases from J, the junction contained 7 bases not matched to a gene. The CDR3 consists of 15 residues. The CDR3 loop is CASSPREGLTYEQYF. The CDR3 DNA follows: TGTGCCAGCAGCCCGCGGGAGGGGCTGACCTACGAGCAGTACTTC.

This chain connects TRBV6-5 to TRBJ1-1; 10 nucleotides align to TRBD1. Trimming at V came to 7 bases and at J to 5 bases, leaving 10 bases not matched to a gene. The CDR3 is made up of 15 amino acids. Looked up from germline, CDR1 is MNHEY and CDR2 is SVGAGI. CDR3 coding DNA: TGTGCCAGCACCGGACTGACAGGGGGCGGAACTGAAGCTTTCTTT. Translating it yields CASTGLTGGGTEAFF.